Below, 21 T cell receptor beta chains from the same sample are listed, as sequenced in a study of T cells after yellow fever vaccination. TCRdb re-derived calls from the 5' RACE reads in MiXCR, one entry per CDR3 protein. The sample has around 530,000 distinct CDR3 sequences; 17% are singletons. Sample: PBMCs, taken 5 days after the first yellow fever vaccination. The receptor set was obtained from a man younger than 35 who received the YFV17D yellow fever vaccine.

The chain joins TRBV5-4 to TRBJ2-1, with a possible D match to TRBD2 (6 bases). V lost 3 bases and J lost 0, with 13 bases in between. Per the germline V gene, CDR1 is SGHNT and CDR2 is YYREEE (reference sequence). The CDR3 spans 16 residues. The CDR3 DNA is TGTGCCAGCAGCTCCGGAGGGGCCTCCTCCTACAATGAGCAGTTCTTC. As protein: CASSSGGASSYNEQFF.

This clonotype was counted only a few times. The V call is TRBV3-1, the J call TRBJ2-1; a possible D gene is TRBD2 (6 bases). V shed 4 bases and J shed 10 bases, with 11 bases lying between them. The CDR3 extends over 12 amino acids. CDR1 is LGHDT, CDR2 YNNKEL, per germline (reference sequence). CDR3 nucleotides: TGTGCCAGCAGCCTCCAGGCGGGGGAGCAGTTCTTC. It translates to CASSLQAGEQFF.

This clonotype occurred a few times. The chain couples TRBV7-2 to TRBJ1-1; possibly TRBD1 for D (6 bases). V lost 5 bases and J 3 bases, leaving 13 bases between the germline ends. Germline V gives CDR1 SGHTA, CDR2 FQGNSA. The CDR3 length is 14 residues. CDR3 protein: CASSGTDSHTEAFF. The CDR3 bases are TGTGCCAGCAGCGGTACGGACAGCCACACTGAAGCTTTCTTT. The variable domain in full, completed from reference TRBV7-2 and TRBJ1-1, reads GAGVSQSPSNKVTEKGKDVELRCDPISGHTALYWYRQSLGQGLEFLIYFQGNSAPDKSGLPSDRFSAERTGGSVSTLTIQRTQQEDSAVYLCASSGTDSHTEAFFGQGTRLTVV.

The V and J genes are TRBV4-3 and TRBJ1-1, with 8 bases identical to TRBD1. From germline, CDR1 is LGHNA and CDR2 YSLEER. The V and J ends lost 0 bases and 4 bases, in that order; junction bases with no gene match: 1. This CDR3 comprises 14 residues. The CDR3 bases are TGCGCCAGCAGCCAAGATCAGGGGGCCACTGAAGCTTTCTTT. This translates into CASSQDQGATEAFF.

This clonotype came up once. This sequence joins TRBV28 and TRBJ1-2; the D gene is possibly TRBD1 (5 bases). V was shortened by 6 bases and J by 0 bases, with 11 bases between the two germline ends. Germline-derived CDR1 and CDR2 are MDHEN and SYDVKM. The CDR3 loop spans 14 amino acids. This chain's CDR3 is CASSSGGANYGYTF. Written as DNA, the CDR3 is TGTGCCAGCAGCTCCGGGGGGGCTAACTATGGCTACACCTTC.

This clonotype appeared a few times. This chain connects TRBV7-9 to TRBJ1-6, with D unclear. Deletions cut 2 bases from V and 7 bases from J, with 6 bases between. CDR3 length: 13 residues. Looked up from germline, CDR1 is SEHNR and CDR2 is FQNEAQ (reference sequence). The CDR3 nucleotides are TGTGCCAGCAGCTTATCTCTAAATTCACCCCTCCACTTT. It specifies CASSLSLNSPLHF.

The CDR3 protein is CASKPPVMNTGELFF. The CDR3 DNA reads TGTGCCAGCAAGCCCCCGGTGATGAACACCGGGGAGCTGTTTTTT. This chain links TRBV27 with TRBJ2-2; D gene uncertain. The CDR3 extends over 15 amino acids. The V and J ends lost 7 bases and 1 base respectively, with 13 bases between them. Germline V CDR1 and CDR2: MNHEY, SMNVEV (reference sequence).

The chain couples TRBV7-3 to TRBJ2-1; the D gene is possibly TRBD2 (6 bases). Trimming took off 5 bases at V and 4 bases at J, with 18 bases between the two ends. Germline loops: CDR1 SGHTA, CDR2 FQGTGA. The CDR3 has 16 amino acids. CDR3 sequence reads: CASSQPPSGTYNEQFF. In nucleotides, the CDR3 is TGTGCCAGCAGCCAACCCCCCTCGGGGACTTACAATGAGCAGTTCTTC.

The rearrangement uses TRBV15 and TRBJ1-1; D is unclear. Deletions cut 4 bases from V and 0 bases from J, with 9 bases between. In germline, CDR1 is LNHNV, CDR2 YYDKDF (reference sequence). The CDR3 has 14 amino acids. CDR3 DNA sequence: TGTGCCACCAGCACCGGTAATCTGAACACTGAAGCTTTCTTT. Protein sequence: CATSTGNLNTEAFF.

This clonotype has more than one count but fewer than ten. The V gene is TRBV10-3, the J gene TRBJ1-1, with 7 bases matching TRBD1. The CDR3 extends over 13 amino acids. CDR1 is ENHRY, CDR2 SYGVKD, per germline. V dropped 10 bases and J dropped 6; count of bases not matched to a gene: 11. The CDR3 coding sequence is TGTGCCACAGACATCCGGGACAGTTCTGAAGCTTTCTTT. This translates into CATDIRDSSEAFF.

The chain combines TRBV7-9 with TRBJ2-4; TRBD1 might be the D (5 bases). The germline V gene has CDR1 SEHNR and CDR2 FQNEAQ (reference sequence). This CDR3 is 15 amino acids long. Trimming removed 4 bases at V and 6 bases at J, with 16 bases between. The CDR3 DNA sequence: TGTGCCAGCAGCTCTACAGAGAGACAGCGAAACATTCAGTACTTC. Translating it yields CASSSTERQRNIQYF.

There are many counts of this clonotype. This chain uses TRBV5-1 with TRBJ2-5, with no clear D. V lost 0 bases and J 3 bases, leaving 6 bases between the germline ends. From germline, CDR1 is SGHRS and CDR2 YFSETQ. The CDR3 runs to 13 residues. In DNA form, the CDR3 reads TGCGCCAGCAGCTTGGAGGGTGAAGAGACCCAGTACTTC. The encoded protein is CASSLEGEETQYF.

The chain is built from TRBV11-2 and TRBJ2-4; 8 positions match TRBD1. Per the germline V gene, CDR1 is SGHAT and CDR2 is FQNNGV. Trimming cost V 1 base and J 3 bases; bases outside gene matches: 8. This CDR3 has 17 amino acids. CDR3 residues: CASSLGRTGGFKNIQYF. CDR3 nucleotide sequence: TGTGCCAGCAGCTTAGGACGAACAGGGGGTTTCAAAAACATTCAGTACTTC.

This clonotype was counted only a few times. At one of its ends the junction is not consistent with the germline gene, which may arise from a read error. This rearrangement joins TRBV7-7 to TRBJ2-1, with TRBD1 matching 11 bases. Germline CDR1 reads SSHAT; CDR2 reads FNYEAQ (reference sequence). CDR3 length: 15 residues. CDR3 DNA sequence: TGTGCTAGCAGCTTAGGACAGGGGGCTTTCAATGAGCAGTTCTTC. It yields the protein CASSLGQGAFNEQFF.

A few counts support this clonotype. The chain couples TRBV7-9 to TRBJ2-1; no definite D call. V was pared by 5 bases and J by 0 bases, with 17 bases between. The CDR3 loop spans 17 amino acids. The V gene's germline CDR1 is SEHNR and CDR2 FQNEAQ (reference sequence). CDR3 residues: CASSRPGEVSSYNEQFF. The CDR3, as DNA: TGTGCCAGCAGCAGACCGGGCGAAGTAAGCTCCTACAATGAGCAGTTCTTC.

This clonotype showed up just a few times. The chain is built from TRBV29-1 and TRBJ2-7; D gene uncertain. Germline V gene sequence: CDR1 SQVTM, CDR2 ANQGSEA. Trimming left V 4 bases short and J 3 bases short, with 7 bases between. CDR3 length equals 11 residues. The CDR3 DNA sequence: TGCAGCGTTGGAGAGGTCTACGAGCAGTACTTC. As protein: CSVGEVYEQYF.

This clonotype was detected only a few times. The gene calls are TRBV20-1 and TRBJ2-2; maybe TRBD1 (6 bases). V gave up 0 bases and J gave up 5 bases, with 19 bases separating them. This CDR3 has 17 amino acids. Germline V gives CDR1 DFQATT, CDR2 SNEGSKA (reference sequence). The CDR3 here is CSARDRGRGGRTGELFF. The CDR3 DNA is TGCAGTGCTAGAGATAGGGGCAGGGGCGGTAGGACCGGGGAGCTGTTTTTT.

This clonotype showed up just a few times. J is TRBJ1-1 and V is TRBV5-1, with a possible D match to TRBD1 (6 bases). V was trimmed by 3 bases and J by 4 bases, leaving 16 bases between them. This CDR3 has 15 amino acids. From germline, CDR1 is SGHRS and CDR2 YFSETQ. The DNA for the CDR3 is TGCGCCAGCAGCTGGGGGGGCTTAGTGGGCACTGAAGCTTTCTTT. Translating gives CASSWGGLVGTEAFF.

This clonotype was counted at least ten times. J is TRBJ1-1 and V is TRBV12-3 or TRBV12-4, with D possibly TRBD1 on 5 matching bases. CDR3 length: 13 amino acids. Trimming cost V 3 bases and J 4 bases, with 9 bases left between them. The DNA of the CDR3 is TGTGCCAGCAGTTTGAAGAGGGGCACTGAAGCTTTCTTT. Its translation is CASSLKRGTEAFF.

The chain joins TRBV5-1 to TRBJ2-5; the match to TRBD1 covers 8 bases. The germline gives CDR1 SGHRS, CDR2 YFSETQ. V lost 0 bases and J lost 2; bases outside the gene matches: 3. This CDR3 has 15 amino acids. CDR3 bases: TGCGCCAGCAGCTTGGGGACAGGGTGGCAAGAGACCCAGTACTTC. This sequence encodes CASSLGTGWQETQYF.

This clonotype was seen a handful of times. This chain links TRBV5-1 with TRBJ2-1; 11 bases fit TRBD2. Per the germline V gene, CDR1 is SGHRS and CDR2 is YFSETQ. V gave up 4 bases and J gave up 2 bases; unmatched junction bases: 5. The CDR3 has 16 amino acids. CDR3 DNA sequence: TGCGCCAGCAGCATCACGGGACTAGCGGCCTACAATGAGCAGTTCTTC. This encodes CASSITGLAAYNEQFF.